The 6 T cell receptor beta chains below all came from one sample that was sequenced in a study of T cell responses to AZD1222 COVID-19 vaccine. The repertoire was sequenced with immunoSEQ multiplex PCR; TCRdb's copy has only in-frame clones and lacks some. This table holds over 110,000 clones, approximately 89% found once. The source material was peripheral blood, sampled on day 0 of AZD1222 vaccination. Receptors were obtained from an adult in good health.

The rearrangement uses TRBV2 and TRBJ1-4, with TRBD1 identical over 9 bases. Per the germline V gene, CDR1 is SNHLY and CDR2 is FYNNEI. With V trimmed by 8 bases and J by 6 bases, 7 bases remained unmatched. This CDR3 has 14 amino acids. The CDR3 spells CASRLDRGYEKLFF. Written as DNA, the CDR3 is TGTGCCAGCCGCCTAGACAGGGGGTATGAAAAACTGTTTTTT.

The chain is built from TRBV6-5 and TRBJ2-5; either TRBD1 or TRBD2 may supply D (5 bases each). The CDR3 contains 14 residues. Trimming stripped 8 bases from V and 5 bases from J, with 18 bases between. From germline, CDR1 is MNHEY and CDR2 SVGAGI. In DNA form, the CDR3 reads TGTGCCAGCCGAAGGGACCAGGGCAGGGAGACCCAGTACTTC. It encodes CASRRDQGRETQYF.

This clone was recorded a few times. The CDR3 sequence: CASSTSGRGFYEQYF. CDR3 sequence (DNA): TGTGCCAGTAGTACCAGCGGGAGAGGATTCTACGAGCAGTACTTC. The chain recombines TRBV19 with TRBJ2-7; 8 positions agree with TRBD2. CDR1 and CDR2 (germline): LNHDA, SQIVND (reference sequence). CDR3 length: 15 residues. The J segment lost 3 bases and the V segment lost 4 bases, leaving 8 bases of the junction unmatched.

This clone was seen more than once but under ten times. This chain uses TRBV6-2 or TRBV6-3 with TRBJ2-3; D not certain. Deletions cut 5 bases from V and 5 bases from J, with 11 bases between. Germline CDR1 is MNHEY and CDR2 is SVGEGT. This CDR3 has 13 residues. CDR3 in amino acids: CASSNQAIDTQYF. CDR3 nucleotide sequence: TGTGCCAGCAGTAATCAAGCGATAGATACGCAGTATTTT.

The CDR3, as DNA: TGTGCCTGGAGACGACCGGGACAGGCCTACAATGAGCAGTTCTTC. The encoded protein is CAWRRPGQAYNEQFF. The V and J genes are TRBV30 and TRBJ2-1; 8 positions agree with TRBD1. With V trimmed by 3 bases and J by 2 bases, 6 bases remained unmatched. The CDR3 has 15 residues. From germline, CDR1 is GTSNPN and CDR2 SVGIG (reference sequence). The whole variable domain, remainder taken from reference TRBV30 and TRBJ2-1, is SQTIHQWPATLVQPVGSPLSLECTVEGTSNPNLYWYRQAAGRGLQLLFYSVGIGQISSEVPQNLSASRPQDRQFILSSKKLLLSDSGFYLCAWRRPGQAYNEQFFGPGTRLTVL.

The rearrangement links TRBV28 to TRBJ2-7; perhaps TRBD2 as D (6 bases). The CDR3 runs to 16 residues. V lost 2 bases to trimming and J lost 0 bases, with 14 bases between them. Germline V CDR1 and CDR2: MDHEN, SYDVKM. The DNA of the CDR3 is TGTGCCAGCAGTTTACCTCTCCGGGGGTTCTCCTACGAGCAGTACTTC. Translation: CASSLPLRGFSYEQYF.